This is a list of T cell receptor beta chains from one sample in a study of blood T cell repertoires in COVID-19. TCRdb's table, derived via immunoSEQ multiplex PCR, lists solely in-frame clones and lacks some. The sample shows about 180,000 clones, over 80% of them seen only once. The sample was peripheral blood. The receptors were gathered from a woman aged 55-70 years with acute or convalescent COVID-19. The CDR3 runs from the conserved cysteine through the conserved F or W. Fields, in order: clone size, J gene, V gene, D gene, CDR3 DNA, CDR3 protein. The D gene is left open where the match is weak. Clone size is stated in some rows and not others, as once, few, many or a class when expanded.

size: NA; J: TRBJ1-1; V: TRBV9; D: NA; DNA: TGTGCCAGCAGCGTAGAAGGGAGGGGCACTGAAGCTTTCTTT; CDR3: CASSVEGRGTEAFF
size: NA; J: TRBJ2-1; V: TRBV7-9; D: TRBD2; DNA: TGTGCCAGCAGCCCCGGACTAGCGGGGGGGCGACACAATGAGCAGTTCTTC; CDR3: CASSPGLAGGRHNEQFF
size: few; J: TRBJ2-2; V: TRBV19; D: TRBD1; DNA: TGTGCCAGTAGGGGACAGGGGACCGGGGAGCTGTTTTTT; CDR3: CASRGQGTGELFF
size: NA; J: TRBJ1-5; V: TRBV4-1; D: NA; DNA: TGCGCCAGCAAAGGTGGACAGAATAGCAATCAGCCCCAGCATTTT; CDR3: CASKGGQNSNQPQHF
size: once; J: TRBJ2-1; V: TRBV7-2; D: NA; DNA: TGTGCCAGCAGCTTAGCATGGACTTCCTCAAATGAGCAGTTCTTC; CDR3: CASSLAWTSSNEQFF
size: NA; J: TRBJ2-3; V: TRBV19; D: NA; DNA: TGTGCCAGTAGTGGACGAAGCGGCTCTAGCACAGATACGCAGTATTTT; CDR3: CASSGRSGSSTDTQYF
size: NA; J: TRBJ2-5; V: TRBV7-2; D: NA; DNA: TGTGCCAGCAGCTTAGAAGGGGGAGAGACCCAGTACTTC; CDR3: CASSLEGGETQYF
size: NA; J: TRBJ2-1; V: TRBV11-2; D: TRBD2; DNA: TGTGCCAGCAGCTATTTGGCGGGGGGGCCAGGCGAGCAGTTCTTC; CDR3: CASSYLAGGPGEQFF
size: NA; J: TRBJ1-4; V: TRBV5-1; D: NA; DNA: TGCGCCAGCAGCTTGGTGGGGAGGGGGAAGGAAAAACTGTTTTTT; CDR3: CASSLVGRGKEKLFF
size: NA; J: TRBJ1-3; V: TRBV2; D: NA; DNA: TGTGCCAGCAGTGAAGCGGTTAGTGGAAACACCATATATTTT; CDR3: CASSEAVSGNTIYF
size: NA; J: TRBJ1-1; V: TRBV6-5; D: NA; DNA: TGTGCCAGCAGGTCCGGAGGGGACACTGAAGCTTTCTTT; CDR3: CASRSGGDTEAFF
size: NA; J: TRBJ2-1; V: TRBV7-3; D: TRBD2; DNA: TGTGCCAGCAGCTCCAGCCTAGCGGGGGGCTCCTACAATGAGCAGTTCTTC; CDR3: CASSSSLAGGSYNEQFF
size: few; J: TRBJ1-1; V: TRBV5-4; D: TRBD1; DNA: TGTGCCAGCAGCGCGGGACAGGGCCAGACTGAAGCTTTCTTT; CDR3: CASSAGQGQTEAFF
size: NA; J: TRBJ2-3; V: TRBV7-2; D: TRBD2; DNA: TGTGCCAGCAGCCACACCGGGACTAGCGGGGGGGTGGATACGCAGTATTTT; CDR3: CASSHTGTSGGVDTQYF
size: NA; J: TRBJ2-3; V: TRBV3-1/TRBV3-2; D: TRBD1; DNA: TGTGCCAGCAGCCAATGGGGCACGGCAGGGGGAAGGACAGATACGCAGTATTTT; CDR3: CASSQWGTAGGRTDTQYF
size: NA; J: TRBJ1-2; V: TRBV13; D: NA; DNA: TGTGCCAGCAGCTTAACAGGGTTTAACTATGGCTACACCTTC; CDR3: CASSLTGFNYGYTF
size: NA; J: TRBJ2-6; V: TRBV28; D: TRBD2; DNA: TGTGCCACCCGGGGGGGAGGTGGGGCCAACGTCCTGACTTTC; CDR3: CATRGGGGANVLTF
size: once; J: TRBJ2-3; V: TRBV5-4; D: NA; DNA: TGTGCCAGCAGCTTGGTTGGCGGCGGAAGGGATACGCAGTATTTT; CDR3: CASSLVGGGRDTQYF
size: NA; J: TRBJ2-5; V: TRBV4-2; D: TRBD2; DNA: TGTGCCAGCAGCCCGGAGGCTAGCGGGGGGGCCGGGGAGACCCAGTACTTC; CDR3: CASSPEASGGAGETQYF
size: NA; J: TRBJ2-3; V: TRBV18; D: NA; DNA: TGTGCCAGCATGGGCATTATTGGCACAGATACGCAGTATTTT; CDR3: CASMGIIGTDTQYF
size: NA; J: TRBJ2-1; V: TRBV4-2; D: NA; DNA: TGTGCCAGCAGCCAAGACCGGGGAAACAATGAGCAGTTCTTC; CDR3: CASSQDRGNNEQFF
size: NA; J: TRBJ2-5; V: TRBV6-5; D: NA; DNA: TGTGCCAGCATTCACGGGGAGACCCAGTACTTC; CDR3: CASIHGETQYF
size: NA; J: TRBJ2-2; V: TRBV6-4; D: TRBD1; DNA: TGTGCCAGCAGTGAGGGGACAGGGAACACCGGGGAGCTGTTTTTT; CDR3: CASSEGTGNTGELFF
size: NA; J: TRBJ1-2; V: TRBV6-5; D: NA; DNA: TGTGCCAGCAGTTACTCGGACAATGGCTACACCTTC; CDR3: CASSYSDNGYTF
size: NA; J: TRBJ1-4; V: TRBV9; D: TRBD1; DNA: TGTGCCAGCAGCGTGGGAGGACAGGGGGTTAATGAAAAACTGTTTTTT; CDR3: CASSVGGQGVNEKLFF
size: few; J: TRBJ2-5; V: TRBV10-3; D: NA; DNA: TGTGCCATCCAAGGCAGGGGTCAAGAGACCCAGTACTTC; CDR3: CAIQGRGQETQYF
size: NA; J: TRBJ1-3; V: TRBV6-5; D: NA; DNA: TGTGCCAGCAGCAAAGGACATTCCTCTGGAAACACCATATATTTT; CDR3: CASSKGHSSGNTIYF
size: few; J: TRBJ1-3; V: TRBV15; D: NA; DNA: TGTGCCACCAGCAGAGATAGAGGAAGCTCTGGAAACACCATATATTTT; CDR3: CATSRDRGSSGNTIYF
size: NA; J: TRBJ2-7; V: TRBV18; D: NA; DNA: TGTGCCAGCTCACCAGCTCGAGCCTTTTCCTACGAGCAGTACTTC; CDR3: CASSPARAFSYEQYF